The following is a T cell receptor beta chain sequence with its context. Germline V lookup: CDR1 SGHNT, CDR2 YYREEE (reference sequence). The CDR3 is made up of 20 amino acids. The trim removed 3 bases at V and 3 bases at J, leaving 18 bases unmatched. The data were taken from a study of blood T cell repertoires in COVID-19. In the authors' workflow: Estimation of nucleated cell counts relied on the amplification of reference gene primers. Some clones are missing from TCRdb's copy, which holds only in-frame ones; the method was immunoSEQ multiplex PCR. V and J calls and clone size are those listed in that table; D and trimming were worked out from the DNA. There are about 240,000 clones in the sample; about four fifths occur only once, and around 3.5% lies in the top ten. Across over 20 US areas, participants ranged in age from about 18 to 100 years. Cohort assignment relied on participant-reported clinical history. Within 2 weeks of study entry, exposed participants had contacted a PCR-confirmed or clinician-diagnosed COVID-19 case.

Material for sequencing was PBMCs or T cells enriched from blood (not recorded which). The receptor's source is a woman aged 35 to 49 who had been exposed to COVID-19. V usage is TRBV5-4 and J usage is TRBJ1-4; 9 bases line up with TRBD1. CDR3 region: CASSYSTLSRDRVPNEKLFF. The CDR3 nucleotides read TGTGCCAGCAGCTATTCAACCCTGTCCCGGGACAGGGTACCTAATGAAAAACTGTTTTTT.